This T cell receptor beta chain was found in a study of tumor-infiltrating lymphocytes in primary liver carcinoma (TCRdb year 2017). Background for the entire study: The five patients, three men and two women aged 30 to 69 years, had hepatocellular carcinoma (four) or combined HCC and intrahepatic cholangiocarcinoma (one). TCRbeta repertoire sequencing, expression microarrays and whole-exome sequencing were combined in the study across five regions of each liver tumor, with adjacent normal tissue and blood also included. A total of 35 or so specimens from 5 patients went through TCRbeta repertoire sequencing, namely 25 tumor regions, 5 adjacent noncancerous liver tissues and 5 peripheral blood samples. Each sample produced roughly 3.65 to 7.5 million productive TCRbeta reads, and read depth showed no significant difference between tissue types. The five patients had tumors of stage T1-T3 N0M0, with maximum diameters ranging from roughly 4.2 to 11 cm. Repertoires from technical replicates were highly reproducible, with mean shared-clone rates about 0.91 and correlation coefficients above 0.95. Study-wide conclusions, independent of this receptor: Bulk unsorted samples precluded comparing CD4+ and CD8+ T cell repertoires. Repertoire overlap was higher between tumor regions (mean around 36%) than tumor-adjacent (approximately 17%) or tumor-blood (14%) pairs, consistent with antigen-driven expansion. Because only the TCR beta chain was sequenced and unpaired alpha chains were not captured, true repertoire diversity is likely underestimated. Only 4 or 5 patients were included in the study, and the authors note that the findings should be validated in a larger study. The top 250 clones made up a significantly larger repertoire fraction in tumors than in blood (p = 0.039).

Without any cell sorting, total RNA and DNA were extracted together from about 19-30 mg of bulk tissue using the AllPrep DNA/RNA mini kit. Roughly 5 patients with histopathologically diagnosed primary liver carcinoma underwent surgical resection in China between late 2015 and March 2016. Chronic HBV infection was present in the patients, and the patients were treatment-naive at sampling. Each fresh piece of tumor and adjacent tissue was cut in two, with one half stored in RNAlater at -80 degrees C and the other half sent for histology. Reading the germline V gene gives CDR1 MNHNS and CDR2 SASEGT. The CDR3 runs 13 amino acids, cysteine and phenylalanine included. Of the read, only the CDR3 DNA is kept; its 39 bases are in frame from base 1. V was cut back by 8 bases and J by 3 bases, leaving a gap of 14 bases between them. TCRbeta-specific cDNA was reverse-transcribed from roughly 500 ng total RNA using a constant-region primer and ProtoScript II reverse transcriptase. The TCRbeta libraries were prepared through three rounds of nested multiplex PCR following a slightly modified ARM-PCR procedure. The first two PCR rounds used multiplex TRBV1-TRBV30 forward primers with a Cbeta reverse primer, each for approximately 9 cycles. Sample barcodes and Illumina adapters were attached in a final 25-cycle PCR using Deep VentR polymerase. Before sequencing, amplicons between 200 and 500 bp were purified from gel using a QIAquick gel extraction kit. An Illumina HiSeq 2500 was used to sequence the TCRbeta amplicons, generating 250-bp paired-end reads. Concerning the study's data processing: Trimmomatic v0.33 was used to quality-trim the reads, and FLASH v1.2.11 was used to merge paired reads so that full CDR3 sequences could be recovered. V, D and J germline segments were assigned to the rearranged TCRbeta sequences using MiGEC v1.2.1b. Clonotype statistics, along with Shannon-Wiener diversity indices, were calculated using VDJtools v1.0.0. Except for diversity analysis, only each sample's 250 most abundant clonotypes were used in subsequent analyses to reduce sampling bias. The public reads were reanalyzed by TCRdb: fastp trimming at Q25, MiXCR alignment, in-frame beta chains only. Identical CDR3 proteins give one entry, which carries the most common genes and DNA. The V and J calls here are based on TCRdb, not the publication. This sample gives 75,000 to 80,000 distinct CDR3 sequences in total; 65% to 75% of them show up just once. Of the sample, about 26% is held by the ten largest clones.

Points on this clonotype: Its antigen is not yet known. It has no much larger one-base neighbor in the sample; base qualities were not kept.

The TCR comes from a man in his forties or fifties with primary liver carcinoma and hepatitis B virus infection. The rearranged chain carries TRBV6-1 and TRBJ2-7; TRBD1 is possibly the D segment (6 matching bases). Material for sequencing was tumor-adjacent normal liver tissue. The nucleotides are TGTGCCAGCGGAACAGGGCGATGCTACGAGCAGTACTTC. It translates to CASGTGRCYEQYF.